This T cell receptor (beta chain) was sequenced during a study of cytomegalovirus exposure and HLA in healthy donors. Study-level points and caveats: Later, an analysis showed that TCR beta chains associated with HLA were more clonally expanded than others that were equally common. In a later analysis, DRB1 alleles had the most associated TCRs; HLA-C alleles the fewest.

V trimming: 2 bases; J trimming: 3 bases; junction bases outside the gene matches: 29. This CDR3 is built from 24 residues. In germline, CDR1 is SGHRS, CDR2 YFSETQ. As for this clone: The antigen is unknown.

PCR involved 60 Vbeta and 13 Jbeta primers. The protocol was immunoSEQ multiplex PCR, while the TCRdb copy is restricted to in-frame clones and leaves out a portion. The sample has about 98,000 clones, over 60% seen once. This TCR was recovered from a male donor in good health and CMV-seropositive. The chain has TRBV5-1 and TRBJ2-1, with 10 bases fitting TRBD2. Sequenced material: PBMCs. The DNA of the CDR3 is TGCGCCAGCAGCTTCGAAAGACAGGGACCTCGGCTAGCGGGAGTCCCGATCTTCTACAATGAGCAGTTCTTC. Amino acid sequence: CASSFERQGPRLAGVPIFYNEQFF.